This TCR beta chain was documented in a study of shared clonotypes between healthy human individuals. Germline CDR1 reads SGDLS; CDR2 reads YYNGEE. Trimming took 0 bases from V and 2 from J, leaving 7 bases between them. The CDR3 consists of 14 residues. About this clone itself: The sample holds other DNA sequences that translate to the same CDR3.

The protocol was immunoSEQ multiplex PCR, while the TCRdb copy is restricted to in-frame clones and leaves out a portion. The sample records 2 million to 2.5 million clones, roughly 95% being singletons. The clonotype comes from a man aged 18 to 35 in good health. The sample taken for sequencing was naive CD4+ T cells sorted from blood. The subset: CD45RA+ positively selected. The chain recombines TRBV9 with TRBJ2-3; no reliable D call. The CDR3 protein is CASSVVAVTDTQYF. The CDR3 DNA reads TGTGCCAGCAGCGTAGTGGCAGTCACAGATACGCAGTATTTT.